Listed below are T cell receptor beta chains from one sample, sequenced in a study of vaccination effects on CD4 cells after COVID-19. Their specific antigens are unknown. The protocol was immunoSEQ multiplex PCR, while the TCRdb copy is restricted to in-frame clones and leaves out a portion. The top ten hold around 1.2% of the sample, which has 50,000 to 65,000 clones, more than 70% seen once. Source: CD4+ T cells from PBMCs cultured with HCoV-229E spike peptides, taken after COVID-19 vaccination. Receptor source: a human donor who received a COVID-19 vaccine. The CDR3 runs from the conserved cysteine through the conserved F or W. D genes are given only for firm matches. Size values are once, few and many counts, or a class for expanded clones, and some rows have none.

size	D	J	V	DNA	CDR3
-	-	TRBJ2-3	TRBV24-1	TGTGCCACCAGTGATCTCACCTCGAACACAGATACGCAGTATTTT	CATSDLTSNTDTQYF
-	TRBD2	TRBJ2-1	TRBV6-5	TGTGCCAGCAGTTTTGCGGGGGGGCACAATGAGCAGTTCTTC	CASSFAGGHNEQFF
-	-	TRBJ1-4	TRBV7-9	TGTGCCTCTCAAAAAGGACAAGCAGATGAAAAACTGTTTTTT	CASQKGQADEKLFF
-	TRBD1	TRBJ1-6	TRBV12-3/TRBV12-4	TGTGCCAGCAGAGACAAGAGGACAGGGGCCCTCCACTTT	CASRDKRTGALHF
-	TRBD1	TRBJ1-2	TRBV30	TGTGCCTGGAGTGGCCAGGGGGTCGGGTATGGCTACACCTTC	CAWSGQGVGYGYTF
-	-	TRBJ1-3	TRBV9	TGTGCCAGCAGCGCGAGTAGTGGCGCTCCTGGAAACACCATATATTTT	CASSASSGAPGNTIYF
-	TRBD1	TRBJ1-1	TRBV5-4	TGTGCCAGCAGCCGAACAGGGGACACTGAAGCTTTCTTT	CASSRTGDTEAFF
-	-	TRBJ2-1	TRBV20-1	TGCAGTGCTAGTGTGAGTAGGAATTCCCTGAGCCTGTACAATGAGCAGTTCTTC	CSASVSRNSLSLYNEQFF
-	-	TRBJ2-1	TRBV9	TGTGCCAGCAGCGTAGTTAGTGGCGCGTCCTACAATGAGCAGTTCTTC	CASSVVSGASYNEQFF
-	-	TRBJ2-1	TRBV6-2/TRBV6-3	TGTGCCAGCAGTGAGTTCGACAGCTCCTACAATGAGCAGTTCTTC	CASSEFDSSYNEQFF
-	TRBD2	TRBJ2-3	TRBV10-2	TGCGCCAGCATCACTAGCGGGGGGTGGGATACGCAGTATTTT	CASITSGGWDTQYF
once	-	TRBJ2-6	TRBV4-1	TGCGCCAGCAGAAATACAGTCTCTGGGGCCAACGTCCTGACTTTC	CASRNTVSGANVLTF
once	-	TRBJ1-5	TRBV6-2/TRBV6-3	TGTGCCAGCAGTTACAGGGTCGCCCAGCCCCAGCATTTT	CASSYRVAQPQHF
few	-	TRBJ1-1	TRBV5-1	TGCGCCAGCAGCTTGGAGGGAAACTTGGCTTTCTTT	CASSLEGNLAFF
-	TRBD2	TRBJ2-5	TRBV3-1/TRBV3-2	TGTGCCAGCAGCCAATGGCGACTAGCGGAGACCCAGTACTTC	CASSQWRLAETQYF
-	-	TRBJ2-5	TRBV3-1/TRBV3-2	TGTGCCAGCAGCCAACGGGGGACTCGCGAGACCCAGTACTTC	CASSQRGTRETQYF
few	-	TRBJ1-1	TRBV28	TGTGCCAGCAGGGCCGGGACGGTGAACACTGAAGCTTTCTTT	CASRAGTVNTEAFF
-	-	TRBJ1-1	TRBV29-1	TGCAGCGGGGTTGCCGGGAACACTGAAGCTTTCTTT	CSGVAGNTEAFF
-	-	TRBJ1-3	TRBV19	TGTGCCAGTGGACAGTTGATCTCTGGAAACACCATATATTTT	CASGQLISGNTIYF
-	-	TRBJ1-1	TRBV6-5	TGTGCCAGCAGAGCCGCGGGGAACACTGAAGCTTTCTTT	CASRAAGNTEAFF
-	TRBD2	TRBJ2-5	TRBV19	TGTGCCAGCGGTCGGGCTAGCGGGCAAGAGACCCAGTACTTC	CASGRASGQETQYF
-	-	TRBJ2-3	TRBV6-4	TGTGCCAGCAGTGAGGGACGAGGAGATACGCAGTATTTT	CASSEGRGDTQYF
-	-	TRBJ1-2	TRBV30	TGTGCCTGGAAGCGGTCGCCCGGGGCTAACTATGGCTACACCTTC	CAWKRSPGANYGYTF
-	TRBD1	TRBJ1-6	TRBV6-5	TGTGCCAGCAGTCTCTCGACAGGGGTTAATTCACCCCTCCACTTT	CASSLSTGVNSPLHF
-	TRBD1	TRBJ1-4	TRBV5-1	TGCGCCAGCAGCACAGGACAGGGTAGATCGGGTGTCGAAAAACTGTTTTTT	CASSTGQGRSGVEKLFF
few	-	TRBJ1-6	TRBV25-1	TGTGCCAGCAGAGGGACATCTTCCTCACCCCTCCACTTT	CASRGTSSSPLHF
-	-	TRBJ1-3	TRBV5-6	TGTGCCAGCAGCTTCGGAGCTGGAAACACCATATATTTT	CASSFGAGNTIYF
-	TRBD1	TRBJ2-3	TRBV30	TGTGCCTGGGCAGGGGGCTGGACGCAGTATTTT	CAWAGGWTQYF
-	-	TRBJ2-5	TRBV5-1	TGCGCCAGCAGCTCGAGGGACCAAGAGACCCAGTACTTC	CASSSRDQETQYF
few	-	TRBJ1-1	TRBV3-1/TRBV3-2	TGTGCCAGCAGCCACAGAGATCGGAGAGCTTTCTTT	CASSHRDRRAFF
-	TRBD1	TRBJ1-2	TRBV5-1	TGCGCCAGCAGCATTACAGGGGGCAATGGCTACACCTTC	CASSITGGNGYTF
-	TRBD2	TRBJ2-5	TRBV7-8	TGTGCCAGCAGCTTCCATAGGGGGCTAGCGGGGGACCAAGAGACCCAGTACTTC	CASSFHRGLAGDQETQYF
-	-	TRBJ1-3	TRBV6-1	TGTGCCAGCAGTGAGAAGGGTTTGGACACCATATATTTT	CASSEKGLDTIYF
-	-	TRBJ1-2	TRBV6-6	TGTGCCAGCAGTTACTCGGGCGGCTATGGCTACACCTTC	CASSYSGGYGYTF
-	-	TRBJ1-2	TRBV2	TGTGCCAGCAGTCAACAGGGTAACTATGGCTACACCTTC	CASSQQGNYGYTF
-	-	TRBJ1-1	TRBV24-1	TGTGCCACCAGTGACCCCTTAGGTGCGGCTTTCTTT	CATSDPLGAAFF
few	TRBD1	TRBJ1-6	TRBV7-3	TGTGCCAGCAGCTTAGGGACAGGGAATAATTCACCCCTCCACTTT	CASSLGTGNNSPLHF
-	TRBD2	TRBJ2-5	TRBV3-1/TRBV3-2	TGTGCCAGCAGCCAAGATGTTGGGGGACTACAAGAGACCCAGTACTTC	CASSQDVGGLQETQYF
-	-	TRBJ1-1	TRBV7-9	TGTGCCAGCAACAAGGACGGCGAAGGAACTGAAGCTTTCTTT	CASNKDGEGTEAFF
few	-	TRBJ2-3	TRBV5-1	TGCGCCAGCAGCTTGGCCCAGGGCACAGATACGCAGTATTTT	CASSLAQGTDTQYF
-	-	TRBJ1-2	TRBV7-9	TGTGCCAGCAGCTTAAGCACAGGCCCCTATGGCTACACCTTC	CASSLSTGPYGYTF
-	TRBD1	TRBJ1-2	TRBV12-5	TGTGCTAGTGGTATTGGGGACAGGGCAGCCGGCTACACCTTC	CASGIGDRAAGYTF
-	-	TRBJ1-5	TRBV7-8	TGTGCCAGCAGCTCCGCCCGGGGGCAGGGTGGTCAGCCCCAGCATTTT	CASSSARGQGGQPQHF
few	TRBD1	TRBJ1-5	TRBV30	TGTGCCTGGAGTTTCGGGACAGGGTATCAGCCCCAGCATTTT	CAWSFGTGYQPQHF
few	-	TRBJ1-3	TRBV28	TGTGCCAGCAGTTTGACAACTGGAAACACCATATATTTT	CASSLTTGNTIYF
-	-	TRBJ2-2	TRBV5-1	TGCGCCAGCAGCTTGACCCAGGCTACGAACACCGGGGAGCTGTTTTTT	CASSLTQATNTGELFF
-	-	TRBJ1-2	TRBV5-8	TGTGCCCCCTTCGGAAGGGGGGGATATGGCTACACCTTC	CAPFGRGGYGYTF
once	TRBD1	TRBJ1-2	TRBV7-3	TGTGCCAGCAGCGGATACCGGGACAGGGGCGACTACAACTATGGCTACACCTTC	CASSGYRDRGDYNYGYTF
-	-	TRBJ1-1	TRBV7-2	TGTGCCAGCAGCTTAGCGGGGATTGGAGACACTGAAGCTTTCTTT	CASSLAGIGDTEAFF
-	-	TRBJ1-1	TRBV10-3	TGTGCCATCAGTGACAGACCAGTGGCGGACACTGAAGCTTTCTTT	CAISDRPVADTEAFF